The present T cell receptor beta chain was sequenced within a study of molecular identifiers for immune sequencing clone quantification. Study outcomes and limitations: Whereas clones above 20 RNA copies held under 1% of naive-cell molecules, they held over 98% of effector molecules.

In TCRdb, the PCR reads were re-called with MiXCR into one record per CDR3 protein. The sample consists of 600,000 to 650,000 distinct CDR3 sequences, 20% of them appearing once. CDR1 MNHEY and CDR2 SMNVEV come from the germline V gene (reference sequence). The V and J ends lost 5 bases and 1 base, in that order; junction bases with no gene match: 3. The length of the CDR3 is 15 residues. Naive CD8 libraries came from about 20,000 to 1,000,000 sorted cells with 10%, 30% or 50% RNA. The sample holds many counts of this clonotype. Its antigen is still unknown. The rearrangement uses TRBV27 and TRBJ2-3, with TRBD2 matching over 10 bases. The sequence was obtained from a human donor in good health. Some libraries in this study had Jurkat cell RNA spiked in. Sequencing input: naive CD8+ T cells from blood, with Jurkat cell RNA spiked in. The subset was: FACS-sorted CD8+CD4-CCR7+CD45RA+ naive T cells. CDR3 loop: CASSRTSGRTDTQYF. The CDR3 region has the DNA TGTGCCAGCAGTCGGACTAGCGGCCGCACAGATACGCAGTATTTT.